This T cell receptor beta chain is drawn from a study of T cells in tumors after PD-1 blockade. Using immunoSEQ multiplex PCR, the repertoire was profiled, and TCRdb retains in-frame clones only, with some absent. The sample lists approximately 35,000 clones; roughly 78% were seen once. Sequenced here: PBMCs, sampled before anti-PD-1 treatment. The clonotype was recovered from a human donor with basal cell carcinoma.

CDR3 DNA sequence: TGTGCCAGCAAAGTCATCAGGGGCACAGATACGCAGTATTTT. It encodes CASKVIRGTDTQYF. V is TRBV5-5 and J is TRBJ2-3; D perhaps matches TRBD1 (5 bases). CDR1 and CDR2 from the germline V gene are SGHKS and YYEKEE (reference sequence). The CDR3 is made up of 14 amino acids. Trimming removed 6 bases from V and 1 base from J, with 12 bases in between.